The text below deals with one T cell receptor beta chain. It lacks a known antigen. Base-call qualities are not available, and no considerably larger clone is one nucleotide away. Sequencing was carried out with an Illumina MiSeq. TRB rearrangements were amplified by multiplex PCR with BIOMED2 TRB-A/B primer pools. Illumina-compatible adapters and 7-nucleotide sample barcodes were attached to the amplicons in two consecutive PCRs. Phusion HS II polymerase was used for all library PCRs. The amplicons were purified from gel with the NucleoSpin Gel and PCR Clean-up kit, measured on Qubit, and combined at 3.5 to 5 nM. Before Illumina next-generation sequencing, the quality of the amplicon pool was assessed on an Agilent 2100 Bioanalyzer. The authors' pipeline ran thus. Annotation of TRB rearrangements was performed with MiXCR 3.0.8 using the default MiXCR reference library. Non-productive reads and sequences with fewer than 2 reads were removed, and each unique CDR3 nucleotide sequence was counted as one clone. R 3.5.1 was used to calculate clonality, diversity, richness and V-J gene usage. GLIPH2 was used to cluster TCRs based on CDR3 similarity, and OLGA was used to calculate the generation probabilities. GLIPH2 clusters were kept only when the clusters contained at least four unique TCR clonotypes present in at least three individuals. The public reads were reprocessed in TCRdb via fastp at Q25 and MiXCR, keeping in-frame beta chains. Under each unique CDR3 protein, matching rows form one entry showing the most common genes and DNA. These V and J calls originate from TCRdb's pipeline instead of the authors' own analysis. The sample records some 2,100 distinct CDR3 sequences, under 30% of which are singletons. The leading ten clones occupy roughly 60% of the sample.

TRB repertoires were amplified using about 230-500 ng of genomic DNA isolated from blood. This entry belongs to a study of T and B cells in COVID-19 patients (dated by TCRdb to the early 2020s). Turning to the overall study: In this study, adaptive immunity was profiled in COVID-19 patients who either had active infection or had recovered, using TRB and IGH repertoire sequencing of peripheral blood. The recovered cohort had a median age of roughly 30 years, compared with 67 years in the active-infection cohort. Of the approximately 22 patients in the active-infection cohort, some 17 had comorbidities associated with unfavorable COVID-19 outcome. Of the roughly 18 patients in the active-infection cohort, approximately eleven were critically ill and needed mechanical ventilation or ECMO. Because samples were available both during active disease and after recovery, a couple of patients were counted in both the recovered and the active cohorts. The repository of TCR and BCR sequences included about 69 time points from 35 to 40 patients, and more than 7.5 million TCR sequences were analysed. The recovered cohort included around 18 patients who contributed some 21 samples, and most of those patients had mild to moderate COVID-19 that was managed on an outpatient basis. Repertoire analyses used an age-matched reference group of 40 or so healthy donors who were negative for COVID-19 antibodies as the comparison. As many as 9 follow-up blood samples were taken per patient, and some of the samples covered different disease stages within the same individual.

The research as a whole found: Strongly skewed TRBV/TRBJ gene usage was reported in patients with COVID-19. The size of the cohort was considered insufficient for assessing HLA contributions to COVID-19 susceptibility or severity. Blood samples obtained from mildly ill patients during symptoms, as well as early samples obtained from severe cases, were available only in scarce numbers. Specific T cell subsets (CD4+/Treg/CD8+) and sorted SARS-CoV-2-responsive or tetramer+ T cells had not yet been sequenced, and these experiments were ongoing. In active COVID-19, TRB repertoires were highly clonal, while at recovery, diversity and richness increased above the levels seen in healthy donors. A total of 2,331 exclusive TCR clusters, including 30 to 40 low-pGen clusters, were found in the recovered cohort. The reported TCR clusters were said to need prospective validation before any clinical use.

The germline V gene sets CDR1 to SGHAT and CDR2 to FQNNGV. The trim is 2 bases for V and 1 base for J, with a gap of 14 bases between the germline ends. Spanning cysteine to phenylalanine, the CDR3 consists of 16 amino acids. Kept here is only the CDR3 DNA, which spans 48 bases and is read in frame from base 1. This TCR derives from a human donor with active COVID-19. The rearrangement combines TRBV11-2 with TRBJ1-1; a weak D assignment points to TRBD1 (5 bases agree). Material: blood. The CDR3 has the sequence CASSLLDRRANTEAFF. The sequenced DNA: TGTGCCAGCAGCTTACTCGACAGAAGGGCGAACACTGAAGCTTTCTTT.